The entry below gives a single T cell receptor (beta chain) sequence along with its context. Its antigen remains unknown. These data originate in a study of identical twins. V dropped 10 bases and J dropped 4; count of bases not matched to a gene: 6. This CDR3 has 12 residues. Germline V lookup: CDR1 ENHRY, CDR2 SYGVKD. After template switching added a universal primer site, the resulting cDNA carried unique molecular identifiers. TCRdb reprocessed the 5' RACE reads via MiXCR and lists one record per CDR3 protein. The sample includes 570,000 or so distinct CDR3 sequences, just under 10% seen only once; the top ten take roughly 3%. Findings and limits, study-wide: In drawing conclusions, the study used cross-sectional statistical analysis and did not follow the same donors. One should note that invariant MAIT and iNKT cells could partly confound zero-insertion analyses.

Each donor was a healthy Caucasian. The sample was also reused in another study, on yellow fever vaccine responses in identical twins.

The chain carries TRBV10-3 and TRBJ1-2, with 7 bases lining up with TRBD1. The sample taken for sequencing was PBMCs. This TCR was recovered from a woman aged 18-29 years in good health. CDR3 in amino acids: CATSGQLYGYTF. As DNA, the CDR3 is TGTGCCACCTCGGGACAGCTCTATGGCTACACCTTC.